These T cell receptor beta chains were read from a single sample in a study of brain T cells in children with intractable seizures. Method: immunoSEQ multiplex PCR; TCRdb's copy keeps in-frame clones and lacks some. Altogether about 350,000 clones are present, over 90% being singletons, with the ten largest covering 5.7%. Sequences were derived from peripheral blood, sampled 5 to 6 months after surgery. These receptors were taken from a boy under two years old with tuberous sclerosis and intractable seizures. CDR3s include the opening cysteine and the closing phenylalanine or tryptophan. A D gene is named only where the DNA matches it firmly. Part of the rows lack a size; the others show once, few, many or a class for expanded clones.

d_call clone_size j_call cdr3_length v_call cdr3_aa cdr3_nt
- - TRBJ2-3 16 TRBV7-6 CASSLASQTSTDTQYF TGTGCCAGCAGCTTAGCGTCCCAGACTAGCACAGATACGCAGTATTTT
TRBD1 - TRBJ2-7 14 TRBV11-3 CASNKGTGASEQYF TGTGCCAGCAACAAAGGGACAGGGGCATCCGAGCAGTACTTC
- - TRBJ1-1 10 TRBV29-1 CKGQTTEAFF TGCAAAGGCCAGACTACTGAAGCTTTCTTT
- - TRBJ1-2 12 TRBV7-9 CASQPGSAGYTF TGTGCCAGCCAACCCGGGTCCGCTGGCTACACCTTC
- large TRBJ2-7 14 TRBV28 CASSLTSIGYEQYF TGTGCCAGCAGTTTAACATCAATCGGATACGAGCAGTACTTC
TRBD1 once TRBJ1-1 15 TRBV2 CASRALGQGNTEAFF TGTGCCAGCAGGGCCCTCGGACAGGGGAACACTGAAGCTTTCTTT
- - TRBJ1-2 14 TRBV25-1 CASSRDDPNYGYTF TGTGCCAGCAGCCGGGATGATCCCAACTATGGCTACACCTTC
- - TRBJ1-4 16 TRBV18 CASSQRTVATNEKLFF TGTGCCAGCTCTCAAAGGACGGTTGCAACTAATGAAAAACTGTTTTTT
TRBD1 - TRBJ2-7 15 TRBV11-2 CASSSRTGLVYEQYF TGTGCCAGCAGCTCCCGGACAGGGTTAGTATACGAGCAGTACTTC
- - TRBJ1-1 15 TRBV7-9 CASSLIVVRNTEAFF TGTGCCAGCAGCTTAATTGTTGTGAGGAACACTGAAGCTTTCTTT
TRBD2 - TRBJ2-1 16 TRBV5-1 CASRPGGPLSDNEQFF TGCGCCAGCAGACCGGGGGGGCCGCTTTCGGATAACGAGCAGTTCTTC
TRBD1 - TRBJ2-3 14 TRBV7-9 CASSLRQGADTQYF TGTGCCAGCAGCCTAAGACAGGGGGCAGATACGCAGTATTTT
- - TRBJ1-2 13 TRBV19 CASSKKDSYGYTF TGTGCCAGTAGTAAAAAGGACAGCTATGGCTACACCTTC
- - TRBJ2-5 15 TRBV27 CASSPRDQWGETQYF TGTGCCAGCAGTCCCCGGGACCAATGGGGAGAGACCCAGTACTTC
TRBD1 - TRBJ1-1 13 TRBV6-5 CASGRGMNTEAFF TGTGCCAGTGGCAGGGGGATGAACACTGAAGCTTTCTTT
- - TRBJ2-5 16 TRBV4-2 CASSQDRASRQETQYF TGTGCCAGCAGCCAAGATCGGGCTAGCAGACAAGAGACCCAGTACTTC
- once TRBJ2-1 13 TRBV6-5 CASSYLGRNEQFF TGTGCCAGCAGTTACCTGGGTAGAAATGAGCAGTTCTTC
- - TRBJ1-2 15 TRBV19 CASSIGFRTPYGYTF TGTGCCAGTAGTATAGGGTTCAGGACCCCCTATGGCTACACCTTC
- - TRBJ2-7 15 TRBV9 CASSVAGSGSYEQYF TGTGCCAGCAGCGTAGCTGGTAGCGGCTCCTACGAGCAGTACTTC
- - TRBJ1-2 11 TRBV11-3 CASSLGPIMTF TGTGCCAGCAGCTTAGGGCCCATTATGACCTTC
- - TRBJ2-7 14 TRBV4-1 CASSQGLASYEQYF TGCGCCAGCAGCCAAGGGCTAGCTAGCTACGAGCAGTACTTC
- - TRBJ1-6 13 TRBV2 CASYRDLNSPLHF TGTGCCTCATATAGGGATCTTAATTCACCCCTCCACTTT